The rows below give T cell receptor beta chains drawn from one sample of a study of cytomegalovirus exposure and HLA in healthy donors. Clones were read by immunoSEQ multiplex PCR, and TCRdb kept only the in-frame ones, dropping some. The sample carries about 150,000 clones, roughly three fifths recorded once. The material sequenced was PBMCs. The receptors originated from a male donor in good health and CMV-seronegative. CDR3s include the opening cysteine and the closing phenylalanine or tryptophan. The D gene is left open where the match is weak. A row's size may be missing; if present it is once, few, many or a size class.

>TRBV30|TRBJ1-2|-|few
TGTGCCTGGAGTGTACAAGAGCGAACTTCCTATGGCTACACCTTC
CAWSVQERTSYGYTF
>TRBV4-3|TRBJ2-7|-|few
TGCGCCAGCAGCCAAGAGTGGGGGGGCGGCATATACGAGCAGTACTTC
CASSQEWGGGIYEQYF
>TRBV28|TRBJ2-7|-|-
TGTGCCAGCAGTCCGCGAGCGACCTACGAGCAGTACTTC
CASSPRATYEQYF
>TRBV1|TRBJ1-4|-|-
TGCACCAGCAGCCAAGGGCAGGGTTCAAGAAAGGAAAAACTGTTTTTT
CTSSQGQGSRKEKLFF
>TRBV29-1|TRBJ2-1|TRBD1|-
TGCAGCGTTTATCAGGGGGTGGGTGAGCAGTTCTTC
CSVYQGVGEQFF
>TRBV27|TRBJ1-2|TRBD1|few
TGTGCCAGCAGTCTACTTGGGACAGGGGGCGACTATCTTGGTGGCTACACCTTC
CASSLLGTGGDYLGGYTF
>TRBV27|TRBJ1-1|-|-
TGTGCCAGCAGTCCACAGACACCAAACACTGAAGCTTTCTTT
CASSPQTPNTEAFF
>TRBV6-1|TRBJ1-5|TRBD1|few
TGTGCCAGCAGCTTGCGACAGGGAGGTCAGCCCCAGCATTTT
CASSLRQGGQPQHF
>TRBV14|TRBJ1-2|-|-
TGTGCCAGCAGCGCGGTTAAGGGGATTAACTATGGCTACACCTTC
CASSAVKGINYGYTF
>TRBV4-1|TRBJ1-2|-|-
TGCGCCAGCAGCCAATTACAGGAGGGAGGCGGCTACACCTTC
CASSQLQEGGGYTF
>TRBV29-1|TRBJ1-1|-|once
TGCAGCGTTGTTCCCCGAGCTAGGACTGAAGCTTTCTTT
CSVVPRARTEAFF
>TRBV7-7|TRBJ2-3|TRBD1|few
TGTGCTAGCAGTCCGGACAGGGGAGTAACAGATACGCAGTATTTT
CASSPDRGVTDTQYF
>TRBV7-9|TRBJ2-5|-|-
TGTGCCAGCAGCTTAAATACCCTGCGGAGACAAGAGACCCAGTACTTC
CASSLNTLRRQETQYF
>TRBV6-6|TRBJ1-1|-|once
TGTGCCAGCAGTTACCCCCAGGTGGGGGGCACTGAAGCTTTCTTT
CASSYPQVGGTEAFF
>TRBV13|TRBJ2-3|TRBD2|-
TGTGCCAGCAGCGGACCACCGCTAGCGGGAGACACAGATACGCAGTATTTT
CASSGPPLAGDTDTQYF
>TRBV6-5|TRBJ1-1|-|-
TGTGCCAGCAGGGCCTCAGGGTTCACTGAAGCTTTCTTT
CASRASGFTEAFF